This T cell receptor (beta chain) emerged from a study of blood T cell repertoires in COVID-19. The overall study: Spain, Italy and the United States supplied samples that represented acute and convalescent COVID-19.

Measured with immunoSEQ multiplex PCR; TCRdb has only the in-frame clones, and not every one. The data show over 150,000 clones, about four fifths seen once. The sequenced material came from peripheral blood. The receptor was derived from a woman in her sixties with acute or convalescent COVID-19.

CDR3 nucleotide sequence: TGCGCCAGCAGCCAAGCGGGCAGGGGGCGACTCGGGGACACTGAAGCTTTCTTT. This sequence encodes CASSQAGRGRLGDTEAFF. The rearrangement links TRBV4-1 to TRBJ1-1; 8 positions match TRBD1. V shed 1 base, J shed 3 bases, and the junction held 13 bases outside the gene matches. From germline, CDR1 is MGHRA and CDR2 YSYEKL. This CDR3 contains 18 residues.